The clone carrying this T cell receptor (beta chain) was found many times. Its antigen is unidentified. Samples came from axillary lymph nodes draining the breast cancer. The entry originates in a study of breast tumors, draining lymph nodes, adjacent tissues. TCRdb recomputed calls from the multiplex PCR reads with MiXCR, one row per CDR3 protein. The repertoire consists of roughly 130,000 distinct CDR3 sequences, with approximately 30% occurring once and the leading ten covering roughly 2.2%. Study findings and constraints: Tumor repertoires ranked between lymph nodes and nontumor tissue in diversity, with V and J gene preferences. Luminal-like breast cancer showed significantly greater tumor-nontumor repertoire similarity than basal-like breast cancer did. Data fit most tumor T cells coming from lymph node, expanding in tumor. Tumor T cell lymph node origin was a supported hypothesis, not proven.

Germline V gene data show CDR1 as KGHSH and CDR2 as LQKENI. The length of the CDR3 is 14 residues. Deletions cut 3 bases from V and 4 bases from J, with 11 bases between. Specimen: axillary lymph node tissue. The receptor's source is a female donor with breast cancer. Some clones in this sample may be carry-over from other donors' samples. J is TRBJ2-3 and V is TRBV18, with no clear D. CDR3 nucleotides: TGTGCCAGCTCACCTCTCACGGGCCCAGATACGCAGTATTTT. Encoded protein: CASSPLTGPDTQYF. The complete variable domain, with remaining parts taken from reference TRBV18 and TRBJ2-3, reads NAGVMQNPRHLVRRRGQEARLRCSPMKGHSHVYWYRQLPEEGLKFMVYLQKENIIDESGMPKERFSAEFPKEGPSILRIQQVVRGDSAAYFCASSPLTGPDTQYFGPGTRLTVL.